These T cell receptor beta chains were read from a single sample in a study of T cell changes during pregnancy in multiple sclerosis. The table came from immunoSEQ multiplex PCR; TCRdb's copy has only in-frame clones and leaves some out. The table lists about 41,000 clones, more than 90% of them singletons. Source: CD8+ T cells from peripheral blood mononuclear cells, taken in the third trimester of pregnancy. Receptors originate from a female donor with multiple sclerosis, enrolled in a pregnancy study. CDR3s include the opening cysteine and the closing phenylalanine or tryptophan. Fields, in order: V gene, J gene, D gene, CDR3 protein. A D gene is named only where the DNA matches it firmly.

TRBV7-8,TRBJ1-4,.,CASSPDDVGSEKLFF
TRBV7-2,TRBJ2-7,.,CASSLVGDSTYEQYF
TRBV5-4,TRBJ2-5,.,CASSLLGALLETQYF
TRBV27,TRBJ2-7,.,CASQLSMGSEQYF
TRBV6-6,TRBJ2-1,TRBD1,CATQGAYNEQFF
TRBV27,TRBJ2-2,TRBD2,CASSLYWGGNTGELFF
TRBV27,TRBJ1-1,.,CASSLDRGTFMNTEAFF
TRBV5-1,TRBJ2-5,TRBD2,CASSDPTSGSIEETQYF
TRBV5-1,TRBJ1-1,.,CASSLGRITEAFF
TRBV5-4,TRBJ2-7,TRBD1,CASSPDRAGEQYF
TRBV9,TRBJ2-7,.,CASSPREGGSYEQYF
TRBV30,TRBJ2-5,.,CAWSVLGETQYF
TRBV9,TRBJ2-7,TRBD2,CASSGTSGDPREQYF
TRBV27,TRBJ1-4,.,CASSLNLATNEKLFF
TRBV15,TRBJ2-2,TRBD1,CATSPTGTEAGELFF
TRBV15,TRBJ2-7,.,CATSRDPGELYEQYF
TRBV5-1,TRBJ2-3,TRBD1,CASSLATGGVADTQYF
TRBV4-3,TRBJ2-1,TRBD2,CASSQAPASGYNEQFF
TRBV2,TRBJ2-7,TRBD1,CASSDKTGGSYEQYF
TRBV9,TRBJ2-2,TRBD2,CASSASAATSGISGTGELFF